A single sample is the source of the 5 T cell receptor beta chains below, sequenced in a study of blood T cells in healthy people across ages. A second PCR of 7 to 11 cycles used a sample-barcoded 5' primer and a J-beta primer mix. TCRdb reanalysed the 5' RACE reads using MiXCR and keeps one entry per CDR3 protein. The repertoire consists of approximately 830,000 distinct CDR3 sequences, with under 80% occurring once and the leading ten covering around a quarter. The sample taken for sequencing was blood. The receptors here all came from a man aged 25 to 45 in good health.

The J gene is TRBJ2-1, the V gene TRBV3-1, with 8 bases matching TRBD2. Losses at the gene ends were 7 bases for V and 7 bases for J; bases not matched to a gene: 9. CDR1 LGHDT and CDR2 YNNKEL come from the germline V gene (reference sequence). The CDR3 contains 14 residues. The CDR3 DNA reads as TGTGCCAGCACCGTAGCGGGGTTAGGGAATGAGCAGTTCTTC. As protein: CASTVAGLGNEQFF.

J is TRBJ2-2 and V is TRBV9; D is tentatively TRBD1 or TRBD2 (5 bases each). Trimming took off 4 bases at V and 3 bases at J, with 10 bases between the two ends. Germline V lookup: CDR1 SGDLS, CDR2 YYNGEE. This CDR3 contains 14 residues. The chain's CDR3 is CASSNRGDTGELFF. CDR3 sequence (DNA): TGTGCCAGCAGCAACCGGGGCGACACCGGGGAGCTGTTTTTT.

J is TRBJ1-6 and V is TRBV5-1; 11 positions match TRBD1. The CDR3 extends over 16 amino acids. Trimming at V came to 4 bases and at J to 2 bases, leaving 2 bases not matched to a gene. The germline V gene encodes CDR1 SGHRS and CDR2 YFSETQ. This CDR3 is CASSEGQGAYNSPLHF. CDR3 sequence (DNA): TGCGCCAGCAGCGAGGGACAGGGGGCCTATAATTCACCCCTCCACTTT.

CDR3 DNA sequence: TGCGCCAGCAGCCAGGGACGGAGGGAATCAGAGACCCAGTACTTC. Amino acid sequence: CASSQGRRESETQYF. The V call is TRBV4-3, the J call TRBJ2-5, with TRBD2 as a possible D gene (6 bases). There are 15 residues in the CDR3. Germline V gene data show CDR1 as LGHNA and CDR2 as YSLEER. V shed 3 bases and J shed 4 bases, with 15 bases lying between them.

The table lists this clonotype with a few counts. This rearrangement joins TRBV6-2 or TRBV6-3 to TRBJ2-1; tentatively, D is TRBD1 or TRBD2 (6 bases each). V dropped 1 base and J dropped 1 base, with 17 bases sitting between them. Germline CDR1 reads MNHEY; CDR2 reads SVGEGT. This CDR3 comprises 18 residues. The CDR3: CASSYFLGRGESYNEQFF. DNA of the CDR3: TGTGCCAGCAGTTACTTCTTAGGTAGGGGGGAGTCCTACAATGAGCAGTTCTTC.